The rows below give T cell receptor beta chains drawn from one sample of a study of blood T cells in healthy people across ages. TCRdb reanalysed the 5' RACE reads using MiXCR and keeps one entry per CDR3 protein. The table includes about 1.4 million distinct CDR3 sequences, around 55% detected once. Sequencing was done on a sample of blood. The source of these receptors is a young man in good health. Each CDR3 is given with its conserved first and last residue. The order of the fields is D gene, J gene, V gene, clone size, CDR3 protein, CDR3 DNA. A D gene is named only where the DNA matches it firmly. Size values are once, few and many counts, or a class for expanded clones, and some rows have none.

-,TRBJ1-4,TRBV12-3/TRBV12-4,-,CASKRVGLTTTNEKLFF,TGTGCCAGCAAAAGGGTGGGCCTAACGACAACTAATGAAAAACTGTTTTTT
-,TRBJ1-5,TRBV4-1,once,CASSQRGVGQPQHF,TGCGCCAGCAGCCAACGGGGGGTTGGGCAGCCCCAGCATTTT
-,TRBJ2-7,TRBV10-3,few,CAISESMVQGKGEQYF,TGTGCCATCAGTGAGTCGATGGTACAGGGAAAAGGCGAGCAGTACTTC
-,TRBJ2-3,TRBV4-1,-,CASSQGAVTDTQYF,TGCGCCAGCAGCCAAGGAGCAGTTACAGATACGCAGTATTTT
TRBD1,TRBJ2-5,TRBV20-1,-,CSAVRGQGFSETQYF,TGCAGTGCCGTCCGGGGACAGGGGTTTTCAGAGACCCAGTACTTC
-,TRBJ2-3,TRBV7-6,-,CASSRSGPWVADTQYF,TGTGCCAGCAGCCGTAGCGGCCCCTGGGTTGCGGATACGCAGTATTTT
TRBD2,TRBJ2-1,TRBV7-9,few,CASSLLMTSHNEQFF,TGTGCCAGCAGCTTACTAATGACTAGCCACAATGAGCAGTTCTTC
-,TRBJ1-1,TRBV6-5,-,CATRTLQSMNTEAFF,TGTGCCACCCGTACTTTACAGAGCATGAACACTGAAGCTTTCTTT
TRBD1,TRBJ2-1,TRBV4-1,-,CARSQDPVTGAYNEQFF,TGCGCCAGAAGCCAAGATCCAGTGACAGGGGCCTACAATGAGCAGTTCTTC
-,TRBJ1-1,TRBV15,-,CATSRTRRGEAFF,TGTGCCACCAGCAGGACACGAAGGGGTGAAGCTTTCTTT
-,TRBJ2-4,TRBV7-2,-,CASSLRSAQAKNIQYF,TGTGCCAGCAGCTTAAGGTCGGCCCAAGCCAAAAACATTCAGTACTTC
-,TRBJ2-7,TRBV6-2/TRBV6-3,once,CASYGHVYEQYF,TGTGCCAGCTATGGCCACGTCTACGAGCAGTACTTC
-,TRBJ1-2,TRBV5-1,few,CASRGVGKGNYGYTF,TGCGCCAGCAGAGGCGTCGGAAAAGGGAACTATGGCTACACCTTC
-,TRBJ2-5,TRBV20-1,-,CSARVGGGLAGRKETQYF,TGCAGTGCTAGAGTCGGCGGTGGCCTGGCAGGACGAAAAGAGACCCAGTACTTC
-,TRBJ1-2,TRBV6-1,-,CASTSASEANYGYTF,TGTGCCAGCACAAGTGCTTCTGAAGCTAACTATGGCTACACCTTC
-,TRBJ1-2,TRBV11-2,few,CASSFIRGYTF,TGTGCCAGCAGCTTCATTCGGGGCTACACCTTC
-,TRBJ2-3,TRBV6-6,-,CASSIAASRATDTQYF,TGTGCCAGCAGTATAGCGGCGTCCCGAGCCACAGATACGCAGTATTTT